The source of this T cell receptor (beta chain) is a study of patients and donors after allogeneic stem cell transplantation. This CDR3 contains 15 residues. V shed 2 bases and J shed 1 base, with 12 bases lying between them. Germline V gene data show CDR1 as SGHRS and CDR2 as YFSETQ. TCRdb passed the RT-PCR reads through MiXCR, listing each CDR3 protein once. The repertoire holds 150,000 to 200,000 distinct CDR3 sequences, 30% seen once, with about 3% in the top ten. The chain joins TRBV5-1 to TRBJ2-5; D ambiguous. The specimen sequenced was blood, either unsorted or a sorted T cell fraction (not recorded which). The receptor's source is a human donor who was either an allogeneic HSCT recipient or a stem cell or donor lymphocyte infusion donor (not recorded which). It is not recorded whose cells these are; they may come from a transplant donor. CDR3 coding DNA: TGCGCCAGCAGCTTCAATTATCTCCCCCAAGAGACCCAGTACTTC. It encodes CASSFNYLPQETQYF.